The rows below give T cell receptor beta chains drawn from one sample of a study of blood T cell repertoires in COVID-19. TCRdb keeps only in-frame clones here, not all; method: immunoSEQ multiplex PCR. This table has some 99,000 clones, over 70% appearing once. The sequenced sample was peripheral blood. The source is a woman aged 45-65 years with acute or convalescent COVID-19. The CDR3 runs from the conserved cysteine through the conserved F or W. A D gene is named only where the DNA matches it firmly. Size is stated for part of the rows, as once, few or many counts, or as a class when the clone is expanded.

TRBV5-6	.	TRBJ2-5	.	TGTGCCAGCAGCTCTTTGGGGCGACTGGGGAAAGAGACCCAGTACTTC	CASSSLGRLGKETQYF
TRBV19	.	TRBJ1-1	few	TGTGCCAGTAGTTCCATTGACAGGCCGGGGACTGAAGCTTTCTTT	CASSSIDRPGTEAFF
TRBV7-8	TRBD2	TRBJ2-3	.	TGTGCCAGCAGCCCCACTAGCGGGGGTTTCACAGATACGCAGTATTTT	CASSPTSGGFTDTQYF
TRBV28	TRBD1	TRBJ1-1	once	TGTGCCAGCAGTTTATCAGGGACAGAGAACACTGAAGCTTTCTTT	CASSLSGTENTEAFF
TRBV7-3	.	TRBJ1-6	.	TGTGCCAGCAGCTTTTCAGGGGATTCACCCCTCCACTTT	CASSFSGDSPLHF
TRBV5-4	.	TRBJ1-2	.	TGTGCCAGCAGCTTGGCCGTAGGGGGTCCGGGCTACACCTTC	CASSLAVGGPGYTF
TRBV5-5	.	TRBJ1-5	.	TGTGCCAGCAGCTATGGACACACTAGCAATCAGCCCCAGCATTTT	CASSYGHTSNQPQHF
TRBV12-3/TRBV12-4	.	TRBJ1-5	.	TGTGCCAGCACCCGGGGGTCGGGGCAGCCCCAGCATTTT	CASTRGSGQPQHF
TRBV4-1	TRBD1	TRBJ1-1	.	TGCGCCAGCAGCCAAGGTACAGGGGTCGCTTTCTTT	CASSQGTGVAFF
TRBV7-2	.	TRBJ1-4	.	TGTGCCAGCAGCTTATTCGGTGATGGAAAACTGTTTTTT	CASSLFGDGKLFF
TRBV5-1	.	TRBJ2-3	.	TGCGCCAGCAGCTTGGGAGGCTTCACAGATACGCAGTATTTT	CASSLGGFTDTQYF
TRBV18	.	TRBJ1-3	.	TGTGCCAGCTCACCACCGAACCAGTTAACCCGCAGGGACTCTGGAAACACCATATATTTT	CASSPPNQLTRRDSGNTIYF
TRBV7-9	TRBD1	TRBJ1-2	once	TGTGCCAGCAGCTTAGGACAGGGCCACTATGGCTACACCTTC	CASSLGQGHYGYTF
TRBV10-1	TRBD1	TRBJ2-3	once	TGCGCCAGCAGTGGGATACAGGGGCGTAACACAGATACGCAGTATTTT	CASSGIQGRNTDTQYF
TRBV5-1	.	TRBJ2-3	.	TGCGCCAGCCTTCTAGATGGAGCGAGGACAGATACGCAGTATTTT	CASLLDGARTDTQYF
TRBV5-1	TRBD1	TRBJ2-2	.	TGCGCCAGCAGTGATGGGACAGGGAACACCGGGGAGCTGTTTTTT	CASSDGTGNTGELFF
TRBV7-3	.	TRBJ2-5	.	TGTGCCAGCAGTTGGACTGTCCAAGAGACCCAGTACTTC	CASSWTVQETQYF
TRBV5-1	.	TRBJ1-1	.	TGCGCCAGCAGCTTAATGCCAGGGGCCATGAACACTGAAGCTTTCTTT	CASSLMPGAMNTEAFF
TRBV12-5	TRBD1	TRBJ2-7	few	TGTGCTAGTGGTCCGGGACAGGGGACCTACGAGCAGTACTTC	CASGPGQGTYEQYF
TRBV19	TRBD1	TRBJ1-2	.	TGTGCCAGTGGACAGGGAAAGTCCCGCTACACCTTC	CASGQGKSRYTF
TRBV10-3	TRBD2	TRBJ2-2	.	TGTGCCATCAATTCGGGGGGAACGAACACCGGGGAGCTGTTTTTT	CAINSGGTNTGELFF
TRBV7-9	TRBD1	TRBJ1-1	.	TGTGCCAGCAGCTTACAGGGGGCGAAGGTCACTGAAGCTTTCTTT	CASSLQGAKVTEAFF
TRBV24-1	.	TRBJ1-5	.	TGTGCCACCAGTGATCGAAAGGGGGACCAGCCCCAGCATTTT	CATSDRKGDQPQHF
TRBV30	.	TRBJ1-1	.	TGTGCCTGGAAATACGGGGTGACGAGGATTGAAGCTTTCTTT	CAWKYGVTRIEAFF
TRBV20-1	TRBD2	TRBJ2-1	.	TGCAGTGCTAGTGGGACTAGCGGGGGGTACAATGAGCAGTTCTTC	CSASGTSGGYNEQFF
TRBV10-2	.	TRBJ2-7	.	TGCGCCAGCACCGGACTCCCTCCCTACGAGCAGTACTTC	CASTGLPPYEQYF
TRBV25-1	.	TRBJ2-7	.	TGTGCCAGCAGTAATCCTTTCTCAGGGATTGAGCAGTACTTC	CASSNPFSGIEQYF
TRBV5-1	.	TRBJ1-4	.	TGCGCCAGCAGCTCGGAGGACGTTCCCCCCGGCGAAAAACTGTTTTTT	CASSSEDVPPGEKLFF
TRBV5-1	TRBD1	TRBJ1-2	.	TGCGCCAGCAGCCCTGGACAGGGGAGCTATGGCTACACCTTC	CASSPGQGSYGYTF